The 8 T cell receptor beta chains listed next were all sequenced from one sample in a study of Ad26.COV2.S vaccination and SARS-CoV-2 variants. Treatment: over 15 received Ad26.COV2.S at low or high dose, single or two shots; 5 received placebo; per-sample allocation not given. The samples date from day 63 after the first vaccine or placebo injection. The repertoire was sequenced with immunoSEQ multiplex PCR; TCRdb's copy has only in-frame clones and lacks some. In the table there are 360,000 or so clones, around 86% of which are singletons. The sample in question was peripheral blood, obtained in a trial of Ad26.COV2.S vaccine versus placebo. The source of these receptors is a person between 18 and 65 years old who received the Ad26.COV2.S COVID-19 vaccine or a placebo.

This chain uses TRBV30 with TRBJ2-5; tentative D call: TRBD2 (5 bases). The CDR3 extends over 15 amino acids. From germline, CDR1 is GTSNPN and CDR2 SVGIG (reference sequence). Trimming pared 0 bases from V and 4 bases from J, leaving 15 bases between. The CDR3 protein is CAWSVRSSGRETQYF. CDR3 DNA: TGTGCCTGGAGTGTACGGTCGAGCGGCAGAGAGACCCAGTACTTC. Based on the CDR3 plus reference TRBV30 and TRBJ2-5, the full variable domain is SQTIHQWPATLVQPVGSPLSLECTVEGTSNPNLYWYRQAAGRGLQLLFYSVGIGQISSEVPQNLSASRPQDRQFILSSKKLLLSDSGFYLCAWSVRSSGRETQYFGPGTRLLVL.

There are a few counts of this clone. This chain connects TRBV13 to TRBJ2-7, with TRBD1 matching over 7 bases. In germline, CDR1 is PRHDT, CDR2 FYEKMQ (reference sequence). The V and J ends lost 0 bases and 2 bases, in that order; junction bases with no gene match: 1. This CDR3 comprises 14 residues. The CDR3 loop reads CASSLGGGAYEQYF. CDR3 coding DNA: TGTGCCAGCAGCTTAGGAGGGGGCGCCTACGAGCAGTACTTC.

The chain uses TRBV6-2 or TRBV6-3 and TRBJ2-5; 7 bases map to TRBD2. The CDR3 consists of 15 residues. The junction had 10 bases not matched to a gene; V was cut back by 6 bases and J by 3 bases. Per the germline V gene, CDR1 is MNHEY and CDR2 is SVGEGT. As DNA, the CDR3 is TGTGCCAGCAGCCCTCTAGCGGTATACGAAGAGACCCAGTACTTC. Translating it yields CASSPLAVYEETQYF.

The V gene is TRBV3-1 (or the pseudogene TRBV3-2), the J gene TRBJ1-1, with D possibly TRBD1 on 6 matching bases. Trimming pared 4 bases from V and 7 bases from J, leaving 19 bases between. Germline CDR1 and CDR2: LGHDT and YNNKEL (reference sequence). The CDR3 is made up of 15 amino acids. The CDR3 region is CASSPPSGGASEAFF. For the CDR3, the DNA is TGTGCCAGCAGCCCGCCCTCGGGGGGCGCTAGTGAAGCTTTCTTT.

The CDR3 sequence: CASSIDRTNYGYTF. DNA of the CDR3: TGTGCCAGTAGTATCGACAGAACTAACTATGGCTACACCTTC. V and J are TRBV19 and TRBJ1-2; perhaps TRBD1 as D (5 bases). This CDR3 contains 14 residues. V shed 3 bases and J shed 0 bases, with 8 bases lying between them. The germline V gene has CDR1 LNHDA and CDR2 SQIVND (reference sequence).

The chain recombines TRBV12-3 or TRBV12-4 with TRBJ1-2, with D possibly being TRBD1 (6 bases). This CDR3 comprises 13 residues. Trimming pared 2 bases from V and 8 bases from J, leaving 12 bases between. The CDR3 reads CASSLWGAQGYTF. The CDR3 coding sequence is TGTGCCAGCAGTTTATGGGGGGCTCAGGGCTACACCTTC.

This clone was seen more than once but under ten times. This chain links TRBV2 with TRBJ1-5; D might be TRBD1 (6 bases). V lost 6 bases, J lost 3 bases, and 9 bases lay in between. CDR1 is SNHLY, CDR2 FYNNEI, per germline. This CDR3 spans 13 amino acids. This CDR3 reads CASSQGYNQPQHF. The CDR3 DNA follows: TGTGCCAGCAGCCAGGGGTACAATCAGCCCCAGCATTTT.

CDR3 region: CASSIGGGYYEQYF. The DNA of the CDR3 is TGTGCCAGTAGTATAGGAGGCGGCTACTACGAGCAGTACTTC. The chain has TRBV19 and TRBJ2-7; the D is unclear. The CDR3 totals 14 residues. Germline V gene sequence: CDR1 LNHDA, CDR2 SQIVND (reference sequence). Trimming shortened V by 1 base and J by 3 bases, and 10 bases separated the two germline ends.